The clone carrying this T cell receptor beta chain was seen more than once but under ten times. The donors, healthy adults who were HIV-negative, had experienced no recent acute infections or vaccinations. The authors divided CD4+ cells into CD45RA+ naive and CD45RA-negative memory subsets. Generated by immunoSEQ multiplex PCR, the TCRdb table keeps only in-frame clones and is missing some. The sample consists of some 350,000 clones, about 74% of them appearing once. The V gene end was trimmed by 5 bases and the J gene end by 6 bases; junction bases not matched to a gene: 13. The CDR3 sequence is 16 residues long. From germline, CDR1 is MNHEY and CDR2 SMNVEV (reference sequence). The data derive from a study of shared clonotypes between healthy human individuals. Study-wide background: Plates per donor: three CD4 naive, three CD4 memory, two CD8 naive, one CD8 memory.

The sequencing input was memory CD4+ T cells sorted from blood. Subset in this sample: CD45RA-negative fraction. The receptor comes from a man younger than 40 in good health. J is TRBJ1-1 and V is TRBV27; 9 bases are shared with TRBD1. DNA for the CDR3: TGTGCCAGCAGTCGCCCCGGGACAGGGAAGGTCTCTGAAGCTTTCTTT. Protein product: CASSRPGTGKVSEAFF.